One sample yielded the 25 T cell receptor beta chains listed below, sequenced in a study of tumor-infiltrating lymphocytes in primary liver carcinoma. The template, roughly 0.45 ug total RNA, yielded TCR beta cDNA made with a constant-region primer. Nested multiplex PCR, run for three rounds with slightly modified ARM-PCR, yielded TCR beta libraries. TRBV1-TRBV30 forward primers paired with a C-beta reverse primer drove the first two PCR rounds, 10 cycles each. TCRdb analysed the multiplex PCR reads with MiXCR anew, one entry per CDR3 protein. The table shows 250,000 to 400,000 distinct CDR3 sequences, with more than 55% occurring only once. Germline DNA was also extracted, while the blood RNA originated from unsorted whole blood. The specimen was peripheral blood. The receptors here all came from a man aged 40-49 years with primary liver carcinoma and hepatitis B virus infection.

As regards this clonotype: Its ends do not fully match the called genes, so a read error is possible. The rearrangement uses TRBV29-1 and TRBJ1-6; D gene ambiguous. The CDR3 sequence is 13 residues long. The germline CDR1 and CDR2 sequences are SQVTM and ANQGSEA. Here the CDR3 DNA reads TGCAACGTTGAAGATTCGGTAGGGTCACCCCACCACTTT. Its translation: CNVEDSVGSPHHF.

In regard to this clonotype: It may be a read error: a sequence one base away is much more abundant. The gene calls are TRBV6-1 and TRBJ2-3; the D is unclear. The CDR3 totals 13 residues. The germline V gene has CDR1 MNHNS and CDR2 SASEGT. V lost 2 bases and J lost 1, with 4 bases in between. The CDR3 DNA follows: TGTGCCAGCAGTGAACACTGCACAGATACGCAGTATTTT. Protein sequence: CASSEHCTDTQYF.

The chain links TRBV7-9 to TRBJ1-1; D uncertain. There are 13 residues in the CDR3. Germline V gene sequence: CDR1 SEHNR, CDR2 FQNEAQ (reference sequence). V dropped 5 bases and J dropped 4 bases, with 11 bases sitting between them. The CDR3 coding sequence is TGTGCCAGCAGCCCCGTGCTGAGCACTGAAGCTTTCTTT. Translation: CASSPVLSTEAFF.

The rearrangement uses TRBV24-1 and TRBJ2-1; D remains ambiguous. Germline values: CDR1 KGHDR, CDR2 SFDVKD. CDR3 size: 14 residues. V lost 9 bases to trimming and J lost 8 bases, with 19 bases between them. CDR3 loop: CATADPSDSHEQFF. The CDR3 DNA reads as TGTGCCACCGCTGACCCTTCGGATTCGCATGAGCAGTTCTTC.

The chain employs TRBV7-9 and TRBJ1-2; possible D gene TRBD1, 6 bases. Germline V gene lookup returns CDR1 SEHNR and CDR2 FQNEAQ (reference sequence). The CDR3 consists of 12 residues. V lost 5 bases and J lost 6, with 10 bases in between. The CDR3 sequence is CASSGRQDGYTF. The CDR3 DNA reads TGTGCCAGCAGCGGGCGACAGGATGGCTACACCTTC. The full variable domain, its missing parts supplied by reference TRBV7-9 and TRBJ1-2, is DTGVSQNPRHKITKRGQNVTFRCDPISEHNRLYWYRQTLGQGPEFLTYFQNEAQLEKSRLLSDRFSAERPKGSFSTLEIQRTEQGDSAMYLCASSGRQDGYTFGSGTRLTVV.

V is TRBV11-3 and J is TRBJ2-2, with D perhaps matching TRBD1 or TRBD2 (5 bases each). CDR1 SGHNT and CDR2 YENEEA come from the germline V gene. Deletions cut 4 bases from V and 6 bases from J, with 15 bases between. The CDR3 has 15 residues. CDR3: CASSWTRGAPGELFF. Written as DNA, the CDR3 is TGTGCCAGCAGCTGGACAAGAGGGGCGCCCGGGGAGCTGTTTTTT.

Comment on this clonotype: As the CDR3 is not closed by the conserved phenylalanine or tryptophan, this likely results from a read error. The chain joins TRBV11-2 to TRBJ2-1, with a weak D call TRBD2 (6 bases). The CDR3 consists of 17 residues. Trimming took 3 bases from V and 1 from J, leaving 16 bases between them. The germline CDR1 and CDR2 sequences are SGHAT and FQNNGV. CDR3 sequence reads: CASSLGGVRESYNEQFI. The CDR3, as DNA: TGTGCCAGCAGCTTGGGGGGAGTTCGCGAATCCTACAATGAGCAGTTCATC.

Of note for this clonotype: One end of the junction does not line up with germline, which may come from a read error. The chain recombines TRBV4-3 with TRBJ2-3, with D possibly matching TRBD2 (6 bases). This CDR3 has 16 amino acids. CDR1 and CDR2 from the germline V gene are LGHNA and YSLEER. The CDR3, as DNA: TGCGCCAGCAGCCGAGATGGGGTGGGAGGCACAGATACGCAGTATTTC. This codes for CASSRDGVGGTDTQYF.

In its sample, this clonotype was seen many times. The chain has TRBV6-2 or TRBV6-3 and TRBJ1-5; D unresolved. From germline, CDR1 is MNHEY and CDR2 SVGEGT. The CDR3 is 13 residues long. V was trimmed by 2 bases and J by 2 bases, leaving 4 bases between them. The CDR3 protein is CASSYVGNQPQHF. CDR3 coding DNA: TGTGCCAGCAGTTACGTGGGCAATCAGCCCCAGCATTTT.

The chain couples TRBV5-5 to TRBJ2-5; D is ambiguous. Germline V lookup: CDR1 SGHKS, CDR2 YYEKEE (reference sequence). V lost 4 bases to trimming and J lost 5 bases, with 12 bases between them. This CDR3 region has 13 residues. The CDR3 region has the DNA TGTGCCAGCAGCGGACCCGTCTTGGAGACCCAGTACTTC. It specifies CASSGPVLETQYF.

This clonotype appeared a single time. The V call is TRBV7-9, the J call TRBJ2-2, with TRBD2 identical over 8 bases. V lost 3 bases to trimming and J lost 4 bases; unmatched junction nucleotides: 4. Germline assignment: CDR1 SEHNR and CDR2 FQNEAQ (reference sequence). CDR3 length: 15 amino acids. In DNA, the CDR3 is TGTGCCAGCAGCTTTCAAGCGGGAGCCACCGGGGAGCTGTTTTTT. It specifies CASSFQAGATGELFF.

To note about this clonotype: The junction shows a germline mismatch at one end, possibly a read error. This sequence joins TRBV11-2 and TRBJ2-2; TRBD1 might be the D (5 bases). Germline V gene sequence: CDR1 SGHAT, CDR2 FQNNGV. The CDR3 has 14 amino acids. In DNA form, the CDR3 reads TGTGCCATCAGCCATTCGACAGATACCGGGGAGCTGTTTTTT. Protein: CAISHSTDTGELFF.

To note about this clonotype: This clone may be a read error of a much larger clone one base away. This chain connects TRBV6-5 to TRBJ2-3; TRBD2 agrees at 9 bases. This CDR3 is built from 18 residues. Trimming removed 7 bases from V and 4 bases from J; junction bases left unmatched: 18. Looked up from germline, CDR1 is MNHEY and CDR2 is SVGAGI. The CDR3 loop reads CASTTKRMAGGPPDTQYF. In DNA form, the CDR3 reads TGTGCCAGCACTACCAAGAGGATGGCGGGAGGGCCTCCAGATACGCAGTATTTT.

Concerning this clonotype itself: Because the CDR3 is missing its conserved closing phenylalanine or tryptophan, this is likely a read error. The chain employs TRBV11-1 and TRBJ2-7; D gene unclear. The CDR3 has 13 amino acids. Germline V CDR1 and CDR2: SGHAT, FQDESV (reference sequence). V dropped 9 bases and J dropped 4 bases, with 16 bases sitting between them. CDR3 sequence (DNA): TGTGCCAGTAGCCCCACGGTCGTTTACGAGCAGTACTCC. This gives the protein CASSPTVVYEQYS.

Concerning this clonotype: One end of the junction is discordant with germline, which a read error may explain. The gene calls are TRBV5-1 and TRBJ1-1; D call uncertain. The germline gives CDR1 SGHRS, CDR2 YFSETQ. There are 13 residues in the CDR3. For the CDR3, the DNA is TGCGCCAGCAGCTTGACAGACGACACCGAAGCTTTCTTT. Translating it yields CASSLTDDTEAFF.

There are many counts of this clonotype. The genes are TRBV6-1 and TRBJ2-3; D unclear. The CDR3 is 12 residues long. From germline, CDR1 is MNHNS and CDR2 SASEGT. The V end lost 6 bases, the J end lost 7 bases, and 11 bases lay between the germline ends. The CDR3 sequence: CASSLKSNTQYF. The CDR3 DNA reads as TGTGCCAGCAGCCTTAAAAGTAATACGCAGTATTTT.

As to this clonotype: At one boundary the junction diverges from the germline segment, which might be a read error. The gene calls are TRBV11-2 and TRBJ2-1, with 7 positions matching TRBD2. The germline CDR1 and CDR2 sequences are SGHAT and FQNNGV. This CDR3 is 16 amino acids long. The CDR3 is CACSSRTRGSGVEQFF. DNA of the CDR3: TGTGCCTGCAGCTCCCGGACTAGAGGGAGTGGGGTTGAGCAGTTCTTC.

Many counts were recorded for this clonotype. The rearrangement uses TRBV6-6 and TRBJ1-5, with TRBD1 identical over 8 bases. Per germline, CDR1 MNHNY and CDR2 SVGAGI (reference sequence). After removal of 6 bases from V and 3 bases from J, the junction contained 7 bases not matched to a gene. The CDR3 loop spans 15 amino acids. CDR3 residues: CASSFRGLFNQPQHF. CDR3 bases: TGTGCCAGCAGCTTCAGGGGGCTCTTCAATCAGCCCCAGCATTTT.

Notes on this clonotype: A junction end diverges from the germline sequence, so it may reflect a read error. The chain links TRBV5-1 to TRBJ1-1; D not certain. The CDR3 is made up of 13 amino acids. Germline values: CDR1 SGHRS, CDR2 YFSETQ. CDR3 sequence reads: CVSRPDLNTEAFF. In DNA, the CDR3 is TGCGTCAGCAGACCGGACTTGAACACTGAAGCTTTCTTT. Full variable domain (rest looked up from reference TRBV5-1 and TRBJ1-1): KAGVTQTPRYLIKTRGQQVTLSCSPISGHRSVSWYQQTPGQGLQFLFEYFSETQRNKGNFPGRFSGRQFSNSRSEMNVSTLELGDSALYLCVSRPDLNTEAFFGQGTRLTVV.

In the case of this clonotype: A much larger clone differs by one base, so this may be a read error. This chain uses TRBV6-6 with TRBJ2-3; D is perhaps TRBD1 or TRBD2 (5 bases each). Germline V gene sequence: CDR1 MNHNY, CDR2 SVGAGI (reference sequence). The CDR3 totals 13 residues. The germline V and J ends were trimmed by 7 bases and 0 bases, with 8 bases remaining between them. The CDR3 bases are TGTGCCAGCATCAGGGAGAGCACAGATACGCAGTATTTT. Translation gives CASIRESTDTQYF.

Points on this clonotype: Given a much more abundant clone one base away, this may be a read error. A read error is likely, as this CDR3 ends without the conserved phenylalanine or tryptophan. This chain joins TRBV6-5 and TRBJ2-1; D not resolved. The V end lost 5 bases, the J end lost 6 bases, and 14 bases lay between the germline ends. The CDR3 contains 14 residues. Germline CDR1 is MNHEY and CDR2 is SVGAGI. The CDR3, as DNA: TGTGCCAGCAGTATCATCGGTCGGGCCAATGAGCAGTTCCTC. It codes for CASSIIGRANEQFL.

On this clonotype itself: A clone one base away is much larger, so this may be a read error. V usage is TRBV29-1 and J usage is TRBJ2-7; tentatively, D is TRBD1 or TRBD2 (8 bases each). CDR1 and CDR2 from the germline V gene are SQVTM and ANQGSEA. This CDR3 is 13 amino acids long. This CDR3 reads CNGGGTGAYEQYF. As DNA, the CDR3 is TGCAACGGGGGGGGGACAGGAGCCTACGAGCAGTACTTC.

This clonotype was recorded at least ten times. The CDR3 loop reads CSGTRGQGNTEAFF. As DNA, the CDR3 is TGCAGCGGAACCAGGGGGCAGGGAAACACTGAAGCTTTCTTT. J is TRBJ1-1 and V is TRBV29-1, with TRBD1 matching 8 bases. V gave up 7 bases and J gave up 2 bases; unmatched junction bases: 9. Germline CDR1 and CDR2: SQVTM and ANQGSEA. The CDR3 runs to 14 residues.

As concerns this clonotype: Germline and junction disagree at one end, which may indicate a read error. Here the CDR3 reads CAGSGVVRAFF. The CDR3 bases are TGTGCCGGGAGTGGGGTGGTACGAGCTTTCTTT. This rearrangement joins TRBV30 to TRBJ1-1; D uncertain. CDR1 is GTSNPN, CDR2 SVGIG, per germline (reference sequence). This CDR3 comprises 11 residues.

Of note for this clonotype: A much larger clonotype is one base distant, so this may be a read error. The rearrangement joins TRBV12-3 or TRBV12-4 to TRBJ1-6, with a possible D match to TRBD1 (6 bases). CDR3 size: 14 residues. CDR3 residues: CASSFQGMDSPPHF. CDR3 in DNA: TGTGCCAGCAGTTTTCAGGGGATGGATTCACCCCCCCACTTT.